This TCR beta chain was sequenced in a study of T cell repertoires in cytomegalovirus infection. Each CDR3 protein is one row after TCRdb ran MiXCR on the reads. The sample shows 200,000 or so distinct CDR3 sequences, 25% to 30% of them seen only once. CDR1 is GTSNPN, CDR2 SVGIG, per germline (reference sequence). The CDR3 runs to 15 residues. V was shortened by 5 bases and J by 0 bases, with 16 bases between the two germline ends. The TCR sequence derives from a human donor in good health (CMV status not recorded). Some clones in this sample may be carry-over from other donors' samples. The material sequenced was PBMCs. V gene TRBV30 combines with J gene TRBJ1-2; D gene ambiguous. Here the CDR3 DNA reads TGTGCCTGGCTCCCGGGGAGCTTAGCTAACTATGGCTACACCTTC. Its protein product is CAWLPGSLANYGYTF.